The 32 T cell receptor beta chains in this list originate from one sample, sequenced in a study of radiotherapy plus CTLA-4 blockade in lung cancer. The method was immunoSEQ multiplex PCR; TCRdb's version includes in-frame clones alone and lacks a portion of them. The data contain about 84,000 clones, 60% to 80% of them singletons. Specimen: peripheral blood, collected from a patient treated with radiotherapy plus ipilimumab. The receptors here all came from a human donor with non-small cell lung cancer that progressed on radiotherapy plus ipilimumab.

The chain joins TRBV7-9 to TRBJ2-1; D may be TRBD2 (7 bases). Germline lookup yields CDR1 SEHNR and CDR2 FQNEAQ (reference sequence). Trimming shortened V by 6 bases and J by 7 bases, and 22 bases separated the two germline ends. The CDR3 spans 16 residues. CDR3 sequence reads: CASSDVGSGGRNEQFF. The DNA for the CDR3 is TGTGCCAGCAGTGATGTTGGTTCGGGGGGCCGAAATGAGCAGTTCTTC.

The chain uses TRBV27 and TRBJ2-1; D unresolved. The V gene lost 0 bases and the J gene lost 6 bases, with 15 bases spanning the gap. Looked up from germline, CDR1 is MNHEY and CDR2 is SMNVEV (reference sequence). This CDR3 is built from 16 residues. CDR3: CASSLSSHPLGNEQFF. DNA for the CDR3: TGTGCCAGCAGTTTATCGAGCCATCCCCTGGGCAATGAGCAGTTCTTC.

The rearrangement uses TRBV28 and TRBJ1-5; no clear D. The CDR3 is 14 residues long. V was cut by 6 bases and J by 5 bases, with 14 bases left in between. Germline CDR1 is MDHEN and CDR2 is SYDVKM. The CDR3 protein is CASRLTPGDQPQHF. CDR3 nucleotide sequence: TGTGCCAGCAGGCTTACCCCAGGAGATCAGCCCCAGCATTTT.

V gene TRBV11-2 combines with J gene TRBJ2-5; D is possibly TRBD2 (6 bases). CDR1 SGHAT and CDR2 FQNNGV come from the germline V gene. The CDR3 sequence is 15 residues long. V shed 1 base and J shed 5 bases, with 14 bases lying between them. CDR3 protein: CASSLVGSPGETQYF. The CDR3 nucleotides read TGTGCCAGCAGCTTAGTCGGGAGCCCCGGGGAGACCCAGTACTTC. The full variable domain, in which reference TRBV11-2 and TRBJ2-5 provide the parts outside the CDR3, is EAGVAQSPRYKIIEKRQSVAFWCNPISGHATLYWYQQILGQGPKLLIQFQNNGVVDDSQLPKDRFSAERLKGVDSTLKIQPAKLEDSAVYLCASSLVGSPGETQYFGPGTRLLVL.

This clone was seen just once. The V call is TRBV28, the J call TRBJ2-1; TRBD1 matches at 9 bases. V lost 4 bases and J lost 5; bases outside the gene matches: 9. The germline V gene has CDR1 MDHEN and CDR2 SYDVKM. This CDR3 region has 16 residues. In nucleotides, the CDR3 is TGTGCCAGCAGTTCCCCGACAGGGGGTACCAACAATGAGCAGTTCTTC. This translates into CASSSPTGGTNNEQFF.

The CDR3 is CASSLSPTLNNEQFF. As DNA, the CDR3 is TGTGCCAGCAGCTTGTCCCCGACCCTAAACAATGAGCAGTTCTTC. The rearrangement links TRBV5-5 to TRBJ2-1; D gene uncertain. Germline-derived CDR1 and CDR2 are SGHKS and YYEKEE (reference sequence). The CDR3 runs 15 residues. Trimming took off 1 base at V and 5 bases at J, with 13 bases between the two ends.

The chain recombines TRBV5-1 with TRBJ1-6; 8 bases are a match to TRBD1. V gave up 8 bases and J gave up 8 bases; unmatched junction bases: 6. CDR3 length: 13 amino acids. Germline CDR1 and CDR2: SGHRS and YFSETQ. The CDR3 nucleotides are TGCGCCAGTCGAGGACAGGGCGATTCACCCCTCCACTTT. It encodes CASRGQGDSPLHF.

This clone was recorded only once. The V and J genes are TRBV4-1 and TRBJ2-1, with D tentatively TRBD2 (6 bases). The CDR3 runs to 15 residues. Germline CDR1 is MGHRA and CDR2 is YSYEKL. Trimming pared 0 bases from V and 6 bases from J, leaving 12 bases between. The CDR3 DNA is TGCGCCAGCAGCCAAGATCGGACTAACTCCAATGAGCAGTTCTTC. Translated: CASSQDRTNSNEQFF.

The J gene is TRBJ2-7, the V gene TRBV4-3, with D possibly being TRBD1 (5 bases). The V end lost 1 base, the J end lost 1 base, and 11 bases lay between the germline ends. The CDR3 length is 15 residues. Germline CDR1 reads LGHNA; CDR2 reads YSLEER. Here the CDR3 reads CASSQGTGPSYEQYF. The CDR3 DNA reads TGCGCCAGCAGCCAAGGCACAGGCCCTTCCTACGAGCAGTACTTC.

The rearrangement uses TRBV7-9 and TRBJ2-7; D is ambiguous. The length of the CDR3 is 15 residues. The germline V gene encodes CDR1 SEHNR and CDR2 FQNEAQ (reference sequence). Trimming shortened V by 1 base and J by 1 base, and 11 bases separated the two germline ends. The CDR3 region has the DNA TGTGCCAGCAGCTTAGAATCCAGTGCGTCCTACGAGCAGTACTTC. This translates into CASSLESSASYEQYF.

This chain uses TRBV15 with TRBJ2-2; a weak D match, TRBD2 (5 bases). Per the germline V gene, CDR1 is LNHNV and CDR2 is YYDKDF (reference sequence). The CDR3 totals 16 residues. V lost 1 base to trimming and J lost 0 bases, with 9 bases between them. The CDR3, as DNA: TGTGCCACCAGCAGAGGCGGAGGCACGAACACCGGGGAGCTGTTTTTT. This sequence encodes CATSRGGGTNTGELFF. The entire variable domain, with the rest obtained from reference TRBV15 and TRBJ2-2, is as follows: DAMVIQNPRYQVTQFGKPVTLSCSQTLNHNVMYWYQQKSSQAPKLLFHYYDKDFNNEADTPDNFQSRRPNTSFCFLDIRSPGLGDTAMYLCATSRGGGTNTGELFFGEGSRLTVL.

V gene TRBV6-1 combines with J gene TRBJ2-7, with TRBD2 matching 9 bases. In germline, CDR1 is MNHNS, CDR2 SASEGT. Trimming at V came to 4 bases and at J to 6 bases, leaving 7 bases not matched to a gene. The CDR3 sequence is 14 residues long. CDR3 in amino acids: CASSVGLAVGEQYF. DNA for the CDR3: TGTGCCAGCAGTGTGGGACTAGCAGTGGGCGAGCAGTACTTC.

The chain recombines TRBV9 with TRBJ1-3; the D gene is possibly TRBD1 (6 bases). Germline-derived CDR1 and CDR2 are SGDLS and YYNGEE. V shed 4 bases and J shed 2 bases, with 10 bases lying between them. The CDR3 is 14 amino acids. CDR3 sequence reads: CASSIDRPGNTIYF. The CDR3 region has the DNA TGTGCCAGCAGCATCGACAGGCCTGGAAACACCATATATTTT.

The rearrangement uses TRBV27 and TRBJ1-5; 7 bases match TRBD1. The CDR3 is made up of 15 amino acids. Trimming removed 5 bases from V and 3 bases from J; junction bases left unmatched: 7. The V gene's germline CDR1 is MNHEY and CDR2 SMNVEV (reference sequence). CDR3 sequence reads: CASSPDRASNQPQHF. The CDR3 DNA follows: TGTGCCAGCAGTCCCGACAGGGCGTCCAATCAGCCCCAGCATTTT.

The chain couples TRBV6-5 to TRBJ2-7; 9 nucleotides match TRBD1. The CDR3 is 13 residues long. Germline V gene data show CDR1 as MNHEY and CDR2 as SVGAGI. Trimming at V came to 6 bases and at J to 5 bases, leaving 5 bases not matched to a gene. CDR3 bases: TGTGCCAGCAGGGGGACAGGGTACGACGAGCAGTACTTC. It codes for CASRGTGYDEQYF.

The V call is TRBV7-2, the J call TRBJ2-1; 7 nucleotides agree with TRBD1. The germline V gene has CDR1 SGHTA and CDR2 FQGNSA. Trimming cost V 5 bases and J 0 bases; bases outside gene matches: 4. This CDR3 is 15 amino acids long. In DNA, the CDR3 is TGTGCCAGCAGCCCGGACAGGAGCTCCTACAATGAGCAGTTCTTC. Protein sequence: CASSPDRSSYNEQFF.

In DNA form, the CDR3 reads TGTGCCAGTAGCCAGCGAGGGACAGGGATGGGAAGGCCTGAAGCTTTCTTT. It yields the protein CASSQRGTGMGRPEAFF. The rearrangement uses TRBV19 and TRBJ1-1, with TRBD1 matching over 9 bases. This CDR3 contains 17 residues. The ends lost 6 bases at V and 6 bases at J; junction bases unmatched: 17. CDR1 LNHDA and CDR2 SQIVND come from the germline V gene (reference sequence).

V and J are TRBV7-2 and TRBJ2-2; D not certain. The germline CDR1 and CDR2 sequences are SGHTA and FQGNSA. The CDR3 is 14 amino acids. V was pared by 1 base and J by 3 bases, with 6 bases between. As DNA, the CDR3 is TGTGCCAGCAGCTTAGGGGGTTACACCGGGGAGCTGTTTTTT. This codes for CASSLGGYTGELFF.

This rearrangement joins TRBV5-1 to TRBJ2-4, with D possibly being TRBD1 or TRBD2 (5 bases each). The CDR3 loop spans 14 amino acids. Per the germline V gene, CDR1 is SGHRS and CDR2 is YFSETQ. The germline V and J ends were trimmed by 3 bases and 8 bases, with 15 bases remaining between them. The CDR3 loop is CASSSGQQRDIQYF. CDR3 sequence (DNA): TGCGCCAGCAGCTCGGGGCAGCAGAGGGACATTCAGTACTTC.

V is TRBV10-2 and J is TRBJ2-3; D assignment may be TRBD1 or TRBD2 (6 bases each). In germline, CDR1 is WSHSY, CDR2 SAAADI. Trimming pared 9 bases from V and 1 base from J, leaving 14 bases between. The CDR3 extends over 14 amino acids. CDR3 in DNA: TGCGCCAGTGGGGGGCAGGTCCGCACAGATACGCAGTATTTT. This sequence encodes CASGGQVRTDTQYF.

The chain's CDR3 is CASSLVWGGGEKLFF. In nucleotides, the CDR3 is TGTGCCAGCAGCTTAGTTTGGGGCGGGGGGGAAAAACTGTTTTTT. This chain joins TRBV7-8 and TRBJ1-4; D perhaps matches TRBD1 (5 bases). The length of the CDR3 is 15 residues. V lost 1 base, J lost 8 bases, and 14 bases lay in between. CDR1 is SGHVS, CDR2 FQNEAQ, per germline.

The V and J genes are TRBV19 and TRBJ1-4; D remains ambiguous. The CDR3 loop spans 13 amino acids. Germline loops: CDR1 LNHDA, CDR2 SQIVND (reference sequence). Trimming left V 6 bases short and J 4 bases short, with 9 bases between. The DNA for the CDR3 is TGTGCCAGTAGCCGCATCAATAATGAAAAACTGTTTTTT. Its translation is CASSRINNEKLFF.

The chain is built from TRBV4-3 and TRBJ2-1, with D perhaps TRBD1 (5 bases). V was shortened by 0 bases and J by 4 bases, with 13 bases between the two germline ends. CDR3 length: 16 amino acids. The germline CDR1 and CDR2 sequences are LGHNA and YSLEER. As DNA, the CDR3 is TGCGCCAGCAGCCAAGATTCAAGGGGTTGGTACAATGAGCAGTTCTTC. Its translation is CASSQDSRGWYNEQFF.

The CDR3 region has the DNA TGTGCCAGCATTACCGGGATAACCGCCAATGAGCAGTTCTTC. It is translated as CASITGITANEQFF. The J gene is TRBJ2-1, the V gene TRBV6-5; a weak D match, TRBD2 (5 bases). Per germline, CDR1 MNHEY and CDR2 SVGAGI. Trimming left V 7 bases short and J 6 bases short, with 16 bases between. The CDR3 covers 14 residues.

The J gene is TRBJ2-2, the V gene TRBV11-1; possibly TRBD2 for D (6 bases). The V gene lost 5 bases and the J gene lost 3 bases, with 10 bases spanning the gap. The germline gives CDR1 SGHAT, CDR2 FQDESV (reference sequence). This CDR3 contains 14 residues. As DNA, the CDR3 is TGTGCCAGCAGCCAGCGGGTGCACACCGGGGAGCTGTTTTTT. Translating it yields CASSQRVHTGELFF.

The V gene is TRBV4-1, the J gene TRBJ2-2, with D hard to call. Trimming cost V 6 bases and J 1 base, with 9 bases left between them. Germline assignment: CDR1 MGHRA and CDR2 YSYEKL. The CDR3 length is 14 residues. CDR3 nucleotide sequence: TGCGCCAGCAGGGTGGGGTTGAACACCGGGGAGCTGTTTTTT. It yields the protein CASRVGLNTGELFF.

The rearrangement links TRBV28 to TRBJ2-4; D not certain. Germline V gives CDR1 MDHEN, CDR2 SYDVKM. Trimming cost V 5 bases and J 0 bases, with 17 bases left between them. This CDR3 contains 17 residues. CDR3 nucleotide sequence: TGTGCCAGCAGTCCTGTACGGGCAGCAATAGCCAAAAACATTCAGTACTTC. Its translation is CASSPVRAAIAKNIQYF.

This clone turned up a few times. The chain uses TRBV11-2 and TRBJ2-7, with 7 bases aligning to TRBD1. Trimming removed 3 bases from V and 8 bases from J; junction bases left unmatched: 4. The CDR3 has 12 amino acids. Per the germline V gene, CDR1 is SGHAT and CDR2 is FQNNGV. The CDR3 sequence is CASSFPTGKQYF. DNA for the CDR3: TGTGCCAGCAGCTTCCCGACAGGGAAGCAGTACTTC.

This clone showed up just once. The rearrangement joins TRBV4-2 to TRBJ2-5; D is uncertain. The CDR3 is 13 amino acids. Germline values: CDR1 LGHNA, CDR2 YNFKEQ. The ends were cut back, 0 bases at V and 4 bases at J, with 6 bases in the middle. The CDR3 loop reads CASSQDYRETQYF. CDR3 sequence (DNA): TGTGCCAGCAGCCAAGATTATAGAGAGACCCAGTACTTC.

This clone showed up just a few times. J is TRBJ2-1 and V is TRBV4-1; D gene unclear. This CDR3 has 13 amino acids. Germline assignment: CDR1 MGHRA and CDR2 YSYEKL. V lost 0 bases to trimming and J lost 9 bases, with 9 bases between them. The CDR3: CASSQDEMSEQFF. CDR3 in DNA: TGCGCCAGCAGCCAAGATGAGATGTCTGAGCAGTTCTTC.

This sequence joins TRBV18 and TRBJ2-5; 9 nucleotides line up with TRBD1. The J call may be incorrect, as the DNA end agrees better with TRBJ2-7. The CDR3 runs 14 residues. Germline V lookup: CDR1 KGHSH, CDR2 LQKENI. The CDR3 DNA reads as TGTGCCAGCTCCCCCGGGACAGGGAATTACGAGCAGTACTTC. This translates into CASSPGTGNYEQYF.

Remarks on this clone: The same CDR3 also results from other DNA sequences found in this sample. CDR3 in DNA: TGTGCCAGCAGTTTAGGGGGGGCGGGTCAGCCCCAGCATTTT. Residues: CASSLGGAGQPQHF. The chain carries TRBV27 and TRBJ1-5, with D perhaps matching TRBD1 (6 bases). The CDR3 is 14 amino acids. V lost 2 bases and J 6 bases, leaving 11 bases between the germline ends. Germline V gene lookup returns CDR1 MNHEY and CDR2 SMNVEV (reference sequence).